A single sample gave rise to the 30 T cell receptor beta chains below, sequenced in a study of blood T cells in healthy people across ages. PCR was performed a second time for about 7 to 11 cycles using a sample-barcoded 5' primer and a J-beta primer mix. MiXCR, run by TCRdb on the 5' RACE reads, gives a single entry per CDR3 protein. The profile shows almost 1 million distinct CDR3 sequences, roughly 51% of them singletons. Sequencing was done on a sample of blood. These receptors all stem from a woman aged 55-75 years in good health.

The chain joins TRBV5-1 to TRBJ2-5, with TRBD1 identical over 8 bases. The junction had 10 bases not matched to a gene; V was cut back by 0 bases and J by 6 bases. Germline V gene data show CDR1 as SGHRS and CDR2 as YFSETQ. The CDR3 covers 16 residues. In nucleotides, the CDR3 is TGCGCCAGCAGCTTGGGTGGGACAGGTTCGGTGAAGACCCAGTACTTC. This encodes CASSLGGTGSVKTQYF. The entire variable domain, with the rest obtained from reference TRBV5-1 and TRBJ2-5, is as follows: KAGVTQTPRYLIKTRGQQVTLSCSPISGHRSVSWYQQTPGQGLQFLFEYFSETQRNKGNFPGRFSGRQFSNSRSEMNVSTLELGDSALYLCASSLGGTGSVKTQYFGPGTRLLVL.

The genes are TRBV7-9 and TRBJ2-7; D assignment may be TRBD1 or TRBD2 (5 bases each). Germline assignment: CDR1 SEHNR and CDR2 FQNEAQ (reference sequence). This CDR3 comprises 15 residues. The V end was cut by 5 bases, the J end by 2 bases, with 16 bases between. In DNA form, the CDR3 reads TGTGCCAGCAGCCCCCCAAGGGACGCCACCTACGAGCAGTACTTC. This codes for CASSPPRDATYEQYF.

The rearrangement links TRBV28 to TRBJ1-6; D remains unclear. Germline V CDR1 and CDR2: MDHEN, SYDVKM. CDR3 size: 16 residues. Trimming cost V 5 bases and J 0 bases, with 11 bases left between them. DNA for the CDR3: TGTGCCAGCAGTACCCTGGGGAACTCCTATAATTCACCCCTCCACTTT. Amino acid sequence: CASSTLGNSYNSPLHF. The full variable domain, with the rest looked up from reference TRBV28 and TRBJ1-6, is DVKVTQSSRYLVKRTGEKVFLECVQDMDHENMFWYRQDPGLGLRLIYFSYDVKMKEKGDIPEGYSVSREKKERFSLILESASTNQTSMYLCASSTLGNSYNSPLHFGNGTRLTVT.

The J gene is TRBJ2-5, the V gene TRBV20-1; D gene ambiguous. V was pared by 2 bases and J by 5 bases, with 9 bases between. The germline V gene has CDR1 DFQATT and CDR2 SNEGSKA (reference sequence). The CDR3 length is 12 residues. The CDR3 DNA reads as TGCAGTGCTAGACCTGGTCCCGAGACCCAGTACTTC. As protein: CSARPGPETQYF.

V and J are TRBV20-1 and TRBJ2-7; D tentatively fits TRBD1 or TRBD2 (5 bases each). The CDR3 sequence is 15 residues long. V was clipped by 6 bases and J by 5 bases, with 23 bases between them. Germline V gene sequence: CDR1 DFQATT, CDR2 SNEGSKA (reference sequence). The CDR3 nucleotides read TGCAGTGCCCTCGACGTCGGGACCACTTCTGACGAGCAGTACTTC. This gives the protein CSALDVGTTSDEQYF.

V and J are TRBV5-6 and TRBJ2-4; the match to TRBD1 covers 10 bases. TRBJ2-7 matches the DNA end more closely, so the J call is doubtful. Germline lookup yields CDR1 SGHDT and CDR2 YYEEEE. The CDR3 has 15 residues. CDR3 in DNA: TGTGCCAGCAGCGGAACCGACAGGGGGCCCCACGAGCAGTACTTC. This codes for CASSGTDRGPHEQYF.

The gene calls are TRBV15 and TRBJ2-1; 7 bases are shared with TRBD2. Trimming removed 1 base from V and 10 bases from J; junction bases left unmatched: 4. The CDR3 length is 13 residues. Per the germline V gene, CDR1 is LNHNV and CDR2 is YYDKDF (reference sequence). CDR3 bases: TGTGCCACCAGCAGAGGAAGCGGGAACGAGCAGTTCTTC. It yields the protein CATSRGSGNEQFF.

This clonotype was detected a few times. The rearrangement links TRBV15 to TRBJ1-2, with 7 positions matching TRBD1. J gave up 1 base and V 3 bases, and 5 bases lay outside the gene matches. This CDR3 is built from 15 residues. The germline V gene encodes CDR1 LNHNV and CDR2 YYDKDF (reference sequence). The CDR3 nucleotides read TGTGCCACCAGCAGCCGGGACAGCCATAACTATGGCTACACCTTC. This sequence encodes CATSSRDSHNYGYTF.

The chain joins TRBV7-2 to TRBJ1-4; D remains unclear. The CDR3 length is 16 residues. Germline CDR1 SGHTA, CDR2 FQGNSA. V lost 1 base to trimming and J lost 0 bases, with 9 bases between them. The CDR3 spells CASSLGSTATNEKLFF. CDR3 coding DNA: TGTGCCAGCAGCTTAGGCAGCACTGCAACTAATGAAAAACTGTTTTTT.

This clonotype appeared a few times. V is TRBV2 and J is TRBJ2-1; a possible D gene is TRBD2 (6 bases). The CDR3 runs to 13 residues. V lost 6 bases and J 1 base, leaving 7 bases between the germline ends. Germline CDR1 reads SNHLY; CDR2 reads FYNNEI. The CDR3: CASRGGSYNEQFF. The CDR3 coding sequence is TGTGCCAGCAGGGGGGGTTCCTACAATGAGCAGTTCTTC.

This chain uses TRBV24-1 with TRBJ1-5; D not resolved. CDR3 length: 12 residues. Trimming stripped 8 bases from V and 2 bases from J, with 6 bases between. In germline, CDR1 is KGHDR, CDR2 SFDVKD. In DNA, the CDR3 is TGTGCCACCACCAGAGGCAATCAGCCCCAGCATTTT. Its protein product is CATTRGNQPQHF.

This clonotype occurred a few times. The genes are TRBV18 and TRBJ2-1; 13 bases agree with TRBD2. CDR1 and CDR2 from the germline V gene are KGHSH and LQKENI. The trim removed 5 bases at V and 2 bases at J, leaving 0 bases unmatched. The CDR3 sequence is 15 residues long. CDR3 DNA sequence: TGTGCCAGCTCAGGGACTAGCGGGGCCTACAATGAGCAGTTCTTC. This encodes CASSGTSGAYNEQFF.

This chain joins TRBV5-4 and TRBJ1-2, with D uncertain. In germline, CDR1 is SGHNT, CDR2 YYREEE (reference sequence). This CDR3 is 14 amino acids long. V was clipped by 0 bases and J by 4 bases, with 10 bases between them. The CDR3 coding sequence is TGTGCCAGCAGCTTGGGAAACCCCCTCTATGGCTACACCTTC. Translated: CASSLGNPLYGYTF.

A word on this clonotype: One junction end does not reproduce the germline sequence, and a read error may be involved. The chain carries TRBV20-1 and TRBJ2-3, with no clear D. CDR1 is DFQATT, CDR2 SNEGSKA, per germline (reference sequence). The CDR3 contains 14 residues. The CDR3 loop is CSAGDLGISDTQYF. In DNA, the CDR3 is TGCAGTGCTGGAGATCTGGGGATATCAGATACGCAGTATTTT.

The rearrangement uses TRBV6-1 and TRBJ1-2; possible D gene TRBD1, 5 bases. The CDR3 loop spans 15 amino acids. Germline V lookup: CDR1 MNHNS, CDR2 SASEGT. Trimming cost V 5 bases and J 6 bases, with 19 bases left between them. The CDR3 sequence is CASSSQRGAWDGYTF. The DNA for the CDR3 is TGTGCCAGCAGTTCCCAAAGAGGGGCTTGGGATGGCTACACCTTC.

The table lists this clonotype with a few counts. V gene TRBV4-1 combines with J gene TRBJ2-1; D is perhaps TRBD2 (6 bases). Germline values: CDR1 MGHRA, CDR2 YSYEKL. This CDR3 is 14 amino acids long. Trimming left V 8 bases short and J 4 bases short, with 15 bases between. This CDR3 reads CASQGGSSYNEQFF. The CDR3 region has the DNA TGCGCCAGCCAAGGAGGGTCTAGTTACAATGAGCAGTTCTTC.

V gene TRBV6-6 combines with J gene TRBJ2-7; D uncertain. Germline CDR1 and CDR2: MNHNY and SVGAGI (reference sequence). The CDR3 totals 13 residues. V gave up 5 bases and J gave up 3 bases, with 11 bases separating them. CDR3 coding DNA: TGTGCCAGCAGTAACGGCCAACTCTACGAGCAGTACTTC. Amino acid sequence: CASSNGQLYEQYF.

CDR3: CASSDAGDQPQHF. The CDR3 DNA reads TGTGCCAGCAGTGACGCAGGGGATCAGCCCCAGCATTTT. The chain is built from TRBV2 and TRBJ1-5; D is possibly TRBD1 (6 bases). Germline-derived CDR1 and CDR2 are SNHLY and FYNNEI. With 3 bases removed from V and 5 bases from J, the gap between germline ends came to 8 bases. This CDR3 region has 13 residues.

This clonotype was seen a handful of times. The chain combines TRBV3-1 with TRBJ2-3, with D unclear. The V and J ends lost 1 base and 7 bases respectively, with 9 bases between them. Germline CDR1 is LGHDT and CDR2 is YNNKEL (reference sequence). The CDR3 has 13 residues. The CDR3 region has the DNA TGTGCCAGCAGCCAAGTTCCATCCTATACGCAGTATTTT. The encoded protein is CASSQVPSYTQYF.

This chain connects TRBV7-2 to TRBJ2-5; 9 positions agree with TRBD2. The J call may be mistaken, given a closer DNA end match to TRBJ2-7. Looked up from germline, CDR1 is SGHTA and CDR2 is FQGNSA. The CDR3 length is 17 residues. The CDR3 bases are TGTGCCAGCAGCCTAGGAGGTCCGGGACTAGCTTTCCACGAGCAGTACTTC. Encoded protein: CASSLGGPGLAFHEQYF.

This clonotype came up once. J is TRBJ2-5 and V is TRBV4-3, with 13 nucleotides matching TRBD2. V lost 5 bases, J lost 11 bases, and 11 bases stayed unmatched. Germline V gene data show CDR1 as LGHNA and CDR2 as YSLEER. The CDR3 consists of 15 residues. CDR3 residues: CASSCGTSGDNEQYF. CDR3 nucleotides: TGCGCCAGCAGCTGCGGGACTAGCGGGGACAATGAGCAGTACTTC.

This clonotype was recorded a few times. The chain joins TRBV24-1 to TRBJ2-5; TRBD1 might be the D (6 bases). The DNA end is a closer match to TRBJ2-7, so the J assignment may be wrong. Looked up from germline, CDR1 is KGHDR and CDR2 is SFDVKD. The CDR3 covers 13 residues. The DNA of the CDR3 is TGTGCCACCAGCCGGGACAACACCTACGAGCAGTACTTC. Its translation: CATSRDNTYEQYF.

This clonotype turned up a few times. CDR3 nucleotides: TGTGCCATCAGTTCCGGTACCCAAGAGACCCAGTACTTC. Translation gives CAISSGTQETQYF. This chain joins TRBV10-3 and TRBJ2-5; D is uncertain. CDR1 ENHRY and CDR2 SYGVKD come from the germline V gene. V was trimmed by 5 bases and J by 1 base, leaving 8 bases between them. The CDR3 consists of 13 residues.

The rearrangement joins TRBV2 to TRBJ2-7; a weak D match, TRBD2 (5 bases). Germline V gene sequence: CDR1 SNHLY, CDR2 FYNNEI. The CDR3 sequence is 13 residues long. The V gene lost 7 bases and the J gene lost 4 bases, with 14 bases spanning the gap. The chain's CDR3 is CASTEGLPYEQYF. The CDR3 DNA reads as TGTGCCAGCACGGAAGGACTTCCTTACGAGCAGTACTTC.

This clonotype was seen more than once but under ten times. The V call is TRBV28, the J call TRBJ2-7; D is possibly TRBD2 (5 bases). The CDR3 loop spans 16 amino acids. Trimming took off 5 bases at V and 0 bases at J, with 17 bases between the two ends. Germline CDR1 MDHEN, CDR2 SYDVKM. CDR3 DNA: TGTGCCAGCAGTGTGGTTTTAGCGCGCCACTCCTACGAGCAGTACTTC. Translated, it gives CASSVVLARHSYEQYF.

V and J are TRBV12-5 and TRBJ1-1; no reliable D call. The CDR3 is 12 amino acids. V lost 6 bases to trimming and J lost 3 bases, with 8 bases between them. Germline-derived CDR1 and CDR2 are LGHNT and FRNRAP. The CDR3 protein is CASGVGDTEAFF. CDR3 DNA sequence: TGTGCTAGTGGCGTAGGCGACACTGAAGCTTTCTTT.

This clonotype showed up just a few times. The chain joins TRBV20-1 to TRBJ2-1, with D uncertain. The CDR3 runs 14 residues. Germline values: CDR1 DFQATT, CDR2 SNEGSKA (reference sequence). V lost 0 bases and J lost 10, with 16 bases in between. For the CDR3, the DNA is TGCAGTGCTAGAGACCCAATTGGTGGCAGCGAGCAGTTCTTC. Encoded protein: CSARDPIGGSEQFF.

There are a few counts of this clonotype. V is TRBV10-3 and J is TRBJ2-6; D is perhaps TRBD1 (6 bases). Between the trimmed V and J ends, which lost 10 bases and 0 bases, there was a span of 13 bases. The length of the CDR3 is 15 residues. Per the germline V gene, CDR1 is ENHRY and CDR2 is SYGVKD. CDR3 region: CATRTADSGANVLTF. As DNA, the CDR3 is TGTGCCACACGGACAGCTGACTCTGGGGCCAACGTCCTGACTTTC.

The V call is TRBV20-1, the J call TRBJ1-6; D unresolved. The ends were cut back, 5 bases at V and 9 bases at J, with 20 bases in the middle. The CDR3 consists of 15 residues. Germline lookup yields CDR1 DFQATT and CDR2 SNEGSKA (reference sequence). CDR3 DNA sequence: TGCAGTGCTCCCCCGGGGAATGGAAACTCTTCACCCCTCCACTTT. Protein sequence: CSAPPGNGNSSPLHF.

This clonotype was observed a few times. The rearrangement joins TRBV24-1 to TRBJ2-3; D call uncertain. The CDR3 extends over 13 amino acids. V shed 8 bases and J shed 6 bases, with 14 bases lying between them. The V gene's germline CDR1 is KGHDR and CDR2 SFDVKD. CDR3 in amino acids: CATKDGVLDTQYF. For the CDR3, the DNA is TGTGCCACCAAGGATGGGGTGTTGGATACGCAGTATTTT.